The T cell receptor (beta chain) under discussion was sequenced for a study of CXCR3-negative and CXCR3-positive naive CD8 T cells. This clonotype ranks as medium-sized in terms of frequency. This CDR3 has 14 amino acids. Germline V lookup: CDR1 DFQATT, CDR2 SNEGSKA (reference sequence). UMI-labeled 5' RACE yielded the TRB cDNA libraries. From its re-call of the 5' RACE reads, TCRdb lists each CDR3 protein once, without DNA. This sample lists fewer than 80,000 distinct CDR3 sequences; its ten largest clones have roughly 4.2%. Material for sequencing was naive CXCR3- CD8+ T cells from blood. Subset specified: CD45RO-CCR7+CD27+CD95- naive CD8+ T cells lacking CXCR3 (TNR3-). This chain links TRBV20-1 with TRBJ2-7. The TCR comes from a human donor in good health. Some clones in this sample may be carry-over from other donors' samples. The CDR3 reads CSAREGSSIYEQYF.